This record concerns one T cell receptor (beta chain) sequence. Its antigen is unknown. The sample holds other DNA sequences that translate to the same CDR3. The approximately 120-subject validation cohort, separate from the approximately 670-subject first cohort, included the donors. Trimming removed 4 bases at V and 0 bases at J, with 1 base between. In germline, CDR1 is SQVTM, CDR2 ANQGSEA. The CDR3 consists of 10 residues. The data were obtained in a study of cytomegalovirus exposure and HLA in healthy donors. As for the study in general: A subsequent analysis reported that the 95 to 150 validation repertoires were produced on the same platform that had also been used for the roughly 670 first-cohort repertoires.

Whole-study results and caveats: Cytomegalovirus association was assigned to more than 150 TCR beta chains.

The assay was immunoSEQ multiplex PCR, and TCRdb's table has in-frame clones only and misses some. The repertoire has about 250,000 clones, about 88% of them found once; the top ten carry 12%. The sequenced sample consisted of PBMCs. The clonotype originates from a man aged 18 to 29 in good health and CMV-seropositive. J is TRBJ2-7 and V is TRBV29-1; D gene unclear. The CDR3 is CSVGSYEQYF. The CDR3 DNA is TGCAGCGTTGGCTCCTACGAGCAGTACTTC.